This TCR beta chain appears in the sequencing data of a study of blood T cell repertoires in COVID-19. This table comes from immunoSEQ multiplex PCR, and its TCRdb copy is limited to in-frame clones, with some not included. The sample carries some 180,000 clones, around 83% recorded once. CDR1 is SGDLS, CDR2 YYNGEE, per germline. With 1 base removed from V and 3 bases from J, the gap between germline ends came to 14 bases. CDR3 length equals 15 residues. The source is a woman aged 70-85 years who had recovered from COVID-19. The chain employs TRBV9 and TRBJ2-7; maybe TRBD1 (6 bases). The sequenced sample was peripheral blood. For the CDR3, the DNA is TGTGCCAGCAGCGTACGGACAGTGGGTTTCTACGAGCAGTACTTC. Translated: CASSVRTVGFYEQYF.